This T cell receptor beta chain was retrieved from a study of blood T cells in healthy people across ages (dated by TCRdb to between 2014 and 2017). Describing the broader study: Template switching captured roughly one uniquely barcoded TCR beta cDNA molecule per two T cells in model experiments. Using deep sequencing normalized with unique cDNA molecular identifiers, the study measured how TCR beta repertoire diversity changes with age. Four age groups were formed from the donors: young (average approximately 15 years), middle-aged (approximately 39), aged (roughly 58) and long-lived (82). To avoid experimental bias, donors of different ages were spread randomly across the sequencing lanes. Two additional independent replicas of 1 million unique cDNA reads from the same blood draw were analyzed for two donors (one aged 18 to 29 and one aged 80 or older).

The library was obtained by 5' RACE. These reads were obtained on an Illumina HiSeq 2500. A second PCR of roughly 7 to 12 cycles was run with a J-beta primer mix and a sample-barcoded 5' primer. Each TCR beta cDNA molecule received a unique molecular identifier from a template-switch 5' adaptor carrying 12 random nucleotides. At least 3 million CDR3-containing paired-end reads were obtained from each sample. The Mint cDNA synthesis kit, primed by a TRBC-specific oligonucleotide, was used to synthesize first-strand cDNA from all RNA. Following uracil-DNA glycosylase treatment, a first 18-cycle PCR with universal primers M1SS and BC2_uni_R was performed on all cDNA. The original pipeline was this. For normalization, 1 million high-quality reads were randomly selected from each sample, with every read carrying a distinct molecular identifier. Reads sharing molecular identifiers were discarded rather than binned into consensus sequences. MiTCR, with a Q25 quality threshold and the strictest error-elimination algorithm, was used for CDR3 identification, clonotype clustering and error correction. Lower-bound total TCR beta diversity was estimated with a nonparametric unseen species model using Euler transformation. The public reads were reprocessed in TCRdb via fastp at Q25 and MiXCR, keeping in-frame beta chains. Rows merge per CDR3 protein into single entries with the most common DNA and genes. TCRdb, not the original authors, processed these V and J calls. The sample has roughly 900,000 distinct CDR3 sequences on record, 25% to 30% of them singletons. The top ten hold about 18% of the sample.

What the authors observed across the whole study: Bulk unsorted PBMC profiling prevented conclusive comparison of naive and antigen-experienced compartments. Observed TCR beta diversity per million T cells fell roughly linearly with age, and a significant reduction was already apparent by age roughly 41. The long-lived group showed more naive CD4+ T cells, fewer expanded clones and increased TCR diversity than the aged group, suggesting age selection. Estimates of total diversity based on one million sequenced T cells were considered lower bounds and underestimates. Because the CMV infection status of the donors was unknown, age-related changes in expanded clonotypes may potentially have been confounded. A strong correlation was found between observed TCR beta diversity and the percentage of naive T cells measured by flow cytometry.

Donors were around 37 systemically healthy Caucasian individuals from Russia aged 6 to 90 years. Each donor gave about 9.7 milliliters of peripheral blood, drawn into EDTA-treated Vacutainer tubes. Ficoll-Paque density-gradient centrifugation was used to isolate PBMCs, with at least 6.5 million obtained per sample. Total RNA, at least 5 micrograms per sample, was extracted from PBMCs with Trizol reagent. The percentages of naive CD45RAhigh/CD27high T cells were determined by flow cytometry on a PBMC aliquot from every donor. This clonotype was counted at least ten times. Its antigen is still unknown. Base qualities are not recorded, but no much larger clone differs from it by a single base. Sample: blood. The clonotype comes from a woman of 80 years or more in good health.

DNA sequence: TGTGCCAGCAGTCGGACACCATACCACAATGAGCAGTTCTTC. It encodes CASSRTPYHNEQFF. This receptor chain uses TRBV12-3 or TRBV12-4 and TRBJ2-1; the D segment could be TRBD1, given 5 matching bases. At the junction V is shortened by 5 bases and J by 5 bases, with 13 bases in between. The CDR3 spans 14 residues, from the cysteine through the phenylalanine. The entry retains the CDR3 DNA only, 42 bases that are in frame from base 1.